This T cell receptor (beta chain) was observed in a study of T cells after yellow fever vaccination. Study as a whole: Any fraction with a low cell number was prepared using SMART-Seq v4 Ultra Low Input. General observations from the study: Abundant bulk-derived clonotypes could contaminate FACS-sorted repertoires.

MiXCR was run by TCRdb on the 5' RACE reads, yielding one entry per CDR3 protein. The sample consists of some 560,000 distinct CDR3 sequences, over 15% of them appearing once. There are a few counts of this clonotype. Its cognate antigen is unknown. This clonotype was sampled from a man aged 25 to 45 who received the YFV17D yellow fever vaccine. This specimen was PBMCs, taken 15 days after the yellow fever booster vaccination.

The CDR3 here is CASSIAGTGSYEQYF. Here the CDR3 DNA reads TGTGCCAGTAGTATTGCCGGGACAGGGTCGTACGAGCAGTACTTC. V is TRBV19 and J is TRBJ2-7; TRBD1 aligns across 9 bases. Trimming took 3 bases from V and 4 from J; bases not matched to a gene: 7. The CDR3 runs 15 residues. CDR1 LNHDA and CDR2 SQIVND come from the germline V gene (reference sequence).